These 12 T cell receptor beta chains share one sample of origin, sequenced in a study of blood T cell repertoires in COVID-19. Sequenced by immunoSEQ multiplex PCR; TCRdb stores in-frame clones only, minus some. The sample includes approximately 81,000 clones, roughly 82% of them seen just once. The sequenced sample was peripheral blood. These receptors originate from a human donor in a cohort sampled during active COVID-19.

J is TRBJ2-6 and V is TRBV4-3, with D possibly TRBD1 on 5 matching bases. Germline CDR1 reads LGHNA; CDR2 reads YSLEER. Trimming left V 4 bases short and J 2 bases short, with 9 bases between. The CDR3 runs to 15 residues. CDR3 coding DNA: TGCGCCAGCAGCCGGACGACAGCTGGGGCCAACGTCCTGACTTTC. It is translated as CASSRTTAGANVLTF.

The genes are TRBV6-5 and TRBJ2-7; the match to TRBD2 covers 10 bases. This CDR3 has 15 residues. The V and J ends lost 6 bases and 1 base, in that order; junction bases with no gene match: 6. Per germline, CDR1 MNHEY and CDR2 SVGAGI. The CDR3 DNA reads TGTGCCAGCAGGACACTAGCGGGGAATTCCTACGAGCAGTACTTC. Encoded protein: CASRTLAGNSYEQYF.

V and J are TRBV19 and TRBJ2-2, with D maybe TRBD1 (5 bases). The CDR3 runs to 13 residues. V lost 3 bases and J lost 6, with 8 bases in between. Germline values: CDR1 LNHDA, CDR2 SQIVND (reference sequence). DNA of the CDR3: TGTGCCAGTAGTATTACAGGTCCCGGGGAGCTGTTTTTT. Its translation is CASSITGPGELFF.

This sequence joins TRBV18 and TRBJ2-7, with a possible D match to TRBD1 (6 bases). This CDR3 spans 13 amino acids. CDR1 is KGHSH, CDR2 LQKENI, per germline. Trimming removed 6 bases at V and 2 bases at J, with 11 bases between. CDR3 nucleotides: TGTGCCAGCTCCCCGGACAGTCCCTACGAGCAGTACTTC. It yields the protein CASSPDSPYEQYF.

This clone showed up just once. The rearrangement links TRBV18 to TRBJ2-7; the match to TRBD2 covers 11 bases. Looked up from germline, CDR1 is KGHSH and CDR2 is LQKENI. This CDR3 spans 14 amino acids. V gave up 3 bases and J gave up 3 bases; unmatched junction bases: 1. The CDR3, as DNA: TGTGCCAGCTCACCCGGGACTAGCGGCTACGAGCAGTACTTC. The encoded protein is CASSPGTSGYEQYF.

V gene TRBV29-1 combines with J gene TRBJ1-1; D remains unclear. V was cut by 7 bases and J by 1 base, with 10 bases left in between. This CDR3 has 12 amino acids. CDR1 and CDR2 from the germline V gene are SQVTM and ANQGSEA. The CDR3 DNA is TGCAGCGGCGGGAGCCCGAACACTGAAGCTTTCTTT. It translates to CSGGSPNTEAFF.

This clone has more than one count but fewer than ten. The chain joins TRBV21-1 to TRBJ1-6. TRBV21-1 is listed as a pseudogene. The CDR3 is 17 amino acids. The DNA of the CDR3 is TGTGCCAGCAGCAGACTCGGGGGGGTTTCCTATAATTCACCCCTCCACTTT. It encodes CASSRLGGVSYNSPLHF.

This clone was counted a single time. This chain connects TRBV20-1 to TRBJ1-5; tentatively, D is TRBD1 (6 bases). The germline V and J ends were trimmed by 3 bases and 2 bases, with 17 bases remaining between them. The CDR3 covers 16 residues. The V gene's germline CDR1 is DFQATT and CDR2 SNEGSKA (reference sequence). CDR3 DNA: TGCAGTGCTAGTGGTCAAGGGGGTGTGCGCAATCAGCCCCAGCATTTT. Translated, it gives CSASGQGGVRNQPQHF.

The genes are TRBV5-6 and TRBJ2-7; D gene uncertain. V lost 0 bases to trimming and J lost 12 bases, with 10 bases between them. This CDR3 region has 11 residues. Germline V CDR1 and CDR2: SGHDT, YYEEEE. CDR3 amino acids: CASSLGGMSYF. The CDR3 region has the DNA TGTGCCAGCAGCTTGGGTGGCATGTCGTACTTC.

The chain carries TRBV5-1 and TRBJ2-2, with 8 bases lining up with TRBD2. CDR1 and CDR2 (germline): SGHRS, YFSETQ. Trimming took 6 bases from V and 2 from J; bases not matched to a gene: 9. The CDR3 length is 16 residues. This chain's CDR3 is CASNSAGGPNTGELFF. DNA for the CDR3: TGCGCCAGCAACTCGGCGGGGGGCCCAAACACCGGGGAGCTGTTTTTT.

The V call is TRBV6-5, the J call TRBJ1-1, with D maybe TRBD1 (6 bases). The CDR3 sequence is 15 residues long. Between the trimmed V and J ends, which lost 6 bases and 0 bases, there was a span of 14 bases. Germline CDR1 is MNHEY and CDR2 is SVGAGI. Here the CDR3 DNA reads TGTGCCAGCAGCCGAGTGACAGGACTGAACACTGAAGCTTTCTTT. Encoded protein: CASSRVTGLNTEAFF.

V gene TRBV18 combines with J gene TRBJ1-3; possibly TRBD1 for D (6 bases). V was shortened by 6 bases and J by 6 bases, with 21 bases between the two germline ends. CDR3 length: 16 residues. The germline CDR1 and CDR2 sequences are KGHSH and LQKENI. In DNA, the CDR3 is TGTGCCAGCTCGAGACAGGATCTTCTGGTTGAAAACACCATATATTTT. Residues: CASSRQDLLVENTIYF. Full variable domain (remainder filled in from reference TRBV18 and TRBJ1-3): NAGVMQNPRHLVRRRGQEARLRCSPMKGHSHVYWYRQLPEEGLKFMVYLQKENIIDESGMPKERFSAEFPKEGPSILRIQQVVRGDSAAYFCASSRQDLLVENTIYFGEGSWLTVV.